This record concerns one TCR beta chain sequence. Its antigen is unidentified. Using its own MiXCR run on the multiplex PCR reads, TCRdb lists one record per CDR3 protein. The sample comprises fewer than 25,000 distinct CDR3 sequences, 64% of which are singletons, and 15% to 20% rests with the top ten. There are 12 residues in the CDR3. Germline CDR1 reads SNHLY; CDR2 reads FYNNEI. The V gene lost 8 bases and the J gene lost 7 bases, with 14 bases spanning the gap. The record originates from a study of breast tumors, draining lymph nodes, adjacent tissues. Study-wide results and limits: Tumor and nontumor repertoires were significantly more similar in luminal-like than in basal-like breast cancer. Findings are consistent with lymph node origin and intratumoral expansion of most tumor T cells.

The sample comprised tumor-adjacent breast tissue. The TCR originated in a female donor with breast cancer. Some clones in this sample may be carry-over from other donors' samples. The chain carries TRBV2 and TRBJ1-2; D is possibly TRBD1 (6 bases). For the CDR3, the DNA is TGTGCCAGCTGCCTGGGGGCGGGTGGCTACACCTTC. The encoded protein is CASCLGAGGYTF.